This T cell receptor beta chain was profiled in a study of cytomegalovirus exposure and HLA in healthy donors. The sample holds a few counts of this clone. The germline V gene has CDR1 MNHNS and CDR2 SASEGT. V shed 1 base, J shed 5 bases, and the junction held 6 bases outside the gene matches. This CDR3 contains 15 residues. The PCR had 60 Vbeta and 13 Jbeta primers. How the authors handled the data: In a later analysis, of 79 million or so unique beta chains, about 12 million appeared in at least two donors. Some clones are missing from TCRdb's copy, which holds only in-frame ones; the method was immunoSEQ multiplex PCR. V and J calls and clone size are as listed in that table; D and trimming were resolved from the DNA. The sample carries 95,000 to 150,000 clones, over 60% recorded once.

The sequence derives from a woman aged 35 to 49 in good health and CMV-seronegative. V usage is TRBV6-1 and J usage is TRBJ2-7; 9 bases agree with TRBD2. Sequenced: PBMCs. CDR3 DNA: TGTGCCAGCAGTGAAGTGCGGGGGGGCCGCAACGAGCAGTACTTC. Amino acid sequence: CASSEVRGGRNEQYF.